A selection of T cell receptor beta chains follows, all from one sample in a study of blood T cell repertoires in COVID-19. Clones were sequenced by immunoSEQ multiplex PCR, and TCRdb holds only the in-frame ones, with some missing. The data show roughly 82,000 clones, about 83% seen once. Sequencing input: peripheral blood. All receptors derive from a woman between 55 and 75 years old with acute or convalescent COVID-19. CDR3s include the opening cysteine and the closing phenylalanine or tryptophan. The D gene is left open where the match is weak. The listing skips clone size in some rows; elsewhere it reads once, few, many or a size class.

>TRBJ1-4|.|.|TRBV9
TGTGCCAGCAGCGTACAGGGGTCGGGTGAAAAACTGTTTTTT
CASSVQGSGEKLFF
>TRBJ2-2|.|.|TRBV29-1
TGCAGCGTTGAAGGGCTAGCGACGAACACCGGGGAGCTGTTTTTT
CSVEGLATNTGELFF
>TRBJ1-1|.|.|TRBV6-5
TGTGCCAGCACCGACAGAATGAACACTGAAGCTTTCTTT
CASTDRMNTEAFF
>TRBJ1-2|.|few|TRBV3-1/TRBV3-2
TGTGCCAGCAGCCAAGAGGGGCAGGGTTTATATGGCTACACCTTC
CASSQEGQGLYGYTF
>TRBJ2-5|TRBD2|.|TRBV6-6
TGTGCCAGCAGTCCGCCCGGGATTAGCGGGGAGACCCAGTACTTC
CASSPPGISGETQYF
>TRBJ2-7|TRBD1|.|TRBV12-5
TGTGCTAGTGGTCCCTGGGACAGCTCCTACGAGCAGTACTTC
CASGPWDSSYEQYF
>TRBJ2-1|.|once|TRBV3-1/TRBV3-2
TGTGCCAGCAGCCAGGGGGCAAGTAATGGCCGAAAGTTCTTC
CASSQGASNGRKFF
>TRBJ2-2|.|.|TRBV4-3
TGCGCCAGCAGCCAAGAGCTAGGGACTGACTACACCGGGGAGCTGTTTTTT
CASSQELGTDYTGELFF
>TRBJ2-7|TRBD2|.|TRBV11-3
TGTGCCAGCAGCTCCTATAGCGGGAGAGTGAGAAACGAGCAGTACTTC
CASSSYSGRVRNEQYF
>TRBJ2-7|.|.|TRBV10-3
TGTGCCGCAGGGAGGAAGCCCTCGGACGAGCAGTACTTC
CAAGRKPSDEQYF
>TRBJ1-6|.|.|TRBV2
TGTGCCAGCAGTGAGGGAGGGAGGGCCTATAATTCACCCCTCCACTTT
CASSEGGRAYNSPLHF
>TRBJ1-5|TRBD1|.|TRBV7-2
TGTGCCAGCAGCTTTCGACAGGGCGAACAGCCCCAGCATTTT
CASSFRQGEQPQHF
>TRBJ1-1|TRBD1|.|TRBV10-2
TGCGCCAGCAGTGAGTCGGGACAGGGTTTAGCAGCTTTCTTT
CASSESGQGLAAFF
>TRBJ1-1|.|.|TRBV24-1
TGTGCCACCACCCGTGGGGAGGAGACTGAAGCTTTCTTT
CATTRGEETEAFF
>TRBJ2-7|.|.|TRBV7-2
TGTGCCAGCAGCTTAGGGCGAAGCAGGTCCTACGAGCAGTACTTC
CASSLGRSRSYEQYF
>TRBJ2-5|TRBD2|.|TRBV7-9
TGTGCCAGCAGCTTCGCTAGCGGGGGAGTAGAGACCCAGTACTTC
CASSFASGGVETQYF
>TRBJ1-1|TRBD1|.|TRBV6-6
TGTGCCAGCAGGAGGGACAGGAGCTCTGAAGCTTTCTTT
CASRRDRSSEAFF
>TRBJ1-4|TRBD1|.|TRBV18
TGTGCCAGCACCCCGTACAGGGGGGTTGATGAAAAACTGTTTTTT
CASTPYRGVDEKLFF
>TRBJ2-7|.|.|TRBV21-1
TGTGCCAGCAGCAAAGCGAGACGGAGTGGGACGGGGACAGGGTTTGGGGAGCAGTACTTC
CASSKARRSGTGTGFGEQYF
>TRBJ2-2|.|.|TRBV3-1/TRBV3-2
TGTGCCAGCAGCCAAGTAACTCGCGGGGTGAACACCGGGGAGCTGTTTTTT
CASSQVTRGVNTGELFF
>TRBJ2-1|TRBD1|.|TRBV5-1
TGCGCCAGCAGCTTGGGTCCGGGACAGGGCTACAATGAGCAGTTCTTC
CASSLGPGQGYNEQFF
>TRBJ1-1|.|.|TRBV7-2
TGTGCCAGCAGCTTAGTGGGGGGTAACACTGAAGCTTTCTTT
CASSLVGGNTEAFF
>TRBJ2-1|TRBD2|.|TRBV27
TGTGCCAGCACCCACAGACTAGCGGGAGGGCCTGGTGGCTACAATGAGCAGTTCTTC
CASTHRLAGGPGGYNEQFF
>TRBJ1-4|TRBD1|few|TRBV7-9
TGTGCCAGCAGCTTAGCTACAGGGGGAAAACTGTTTTTT
CASSLATGGKLFF
>TRBJ1-1|.|.|TRBV28
TGTGCCAGCAGTTTGGAGGGAGGACACGCTGAAGCTTTCTTT
CASSLEGGHAEAFF
>TRBJ2-6|TRBD1|.|TRBV6-6
TGTGCCAGCAGTCGGACAGGGGACCCCTCTGGGGCCAACGTCCTGACTTTC
CASSRTGDPSGANVLTF
>TRBJ2-1|.|.|TRBV7-9
TGTGCCAGCAGCTTCGTCCCACAAGGCGGTGAGCAGTTCTTC
CASSFVPQGGEQFF